This T cell receptor beta chain was sequenced for a study of T cell repertoires in cytomegalovirus infection. The wider study: Evidence of both CMV infection and a matching HLA type came from public TCR beta signatures.

Study-wide findings and caveats: Accumulated public TCR beta family frequency recognized individuals carrying CMV together with the relevant HLA. Dominating the ex vivo response were HLA-C-restricted CMV-specific TCR beta clonotypes.

Using its own MiXCR run on the reads, TCRdb lists one record per CDR3 protein. The profile shows a few hundred thousand distinct CDR3 sequences, 15% to 20% of them singletons. The length of the CDR3 is 12 residues. V lost 8 bases, J lost 10 bases, and 17 bases lay in between. Germline CDR1 SNHLY, CDR2 FYNNEI. As for this clonotype: As yet, its antigen is unknown.

The source material was PBMCs. The genes are TRBV2 and TRBJ1-2, with D perhaps TRBD1 (5 bases). The TCR was taken from a human donor in good health (CMV status not recorded). Some clones in this sample may be carry-over from other donors' samples. CDR3 in DNA: TGTGCCAGCGGTCCCGGGACTTTTACCTACACCTTC. Protein sequence: CASGPGTFTYTF.